This T cell receptor (beta chain) stems from a study of T-cell reconstitution after alpha-beta-depleted transplantation in children. Construction of the TCRbeta library involved unique molecular identifiers. MiXCR was run by TCRdb on the PCR reads, yielding one entry per CDR3 protein. Seen here are some 640,000 distinct CDR3 sequences, around a sixth observed once, and the top ten hold about 1.1%. The trim removed 3 bases at V and 7 bases at J, leaving 9 bases unmatched. The germline V gene has CDR1 KGHSH and CDR2 LQKENI. The CDR3 loop spans 14 amino acids. This clonotype turned up a few times. This sample comprised PBMCs from the stem cell graft donor, obtained from the stem cell graft. V and J are TRBV18 and TRBJ2-7, with 7 bases fitting TRBD2. This receptor was taken from a human donor who donated a stem cell graft to a child with acute myeloid leukemia. The CDR3 region is CASSPPGLNGEQYF. The CDR3 region has the DNA TGTGCCAGCTCACCGCCGGGACTAAATGGGGAGCAGTACTTC.